One sample yielded the 14 T cell receptor beta chains listed below, sequenced in a study of beta chain features in type 1 diabetes. These receptors' targets are unknown. The authors reverse transcribed all of the isolated RNA, so sequencing captured expressed TCRB transcripts. Sequencing was performed with immunoSEQ multiplex PCR; in TCRdb, only in-frame clones are kept and a portion is missing. The sample has under 400,000 clones; around an eighth are singletons. Study results and caveats: Across all four CD4+ subsets, people with type 1 diabetes showed modestly shorter TCRB CDR3s.

Sequenced sample: naive CD4+ T cells from blood. All receptors derive from a woman aged 18-29 years with type 1 diabetes.

This clone was recorded a few times. The chain links TRBV29-1 to TRBJ2-3; TRBD2 agrees at 7 bases. After removal of 4 bases from V and 0 bases from J, the junction contained 1 base not matched to a gene. The CDR3 has 13 amino acids. Germline assignment: CDR1 SQVTM and CDR2 ANQGSEA. DNA of the CDR3: TGCAGCGTTGGGGGGGGGAGCACAGATACGCAGTATTTT. This encodes CSVGGGSTDTQYF.

The V and J genes are TRBV6-1 and TRBJ2-7; weak D call: TRBD1 (5 bases). Per the germline V gene, CDR1 is MNHNS and CDR2 is SASEGT. V was trimmed by 1 base and J by 4 bases, leaving 20 bases between them. The CDR3 has 17 amino acids. CDR3 nucleotide sequence: TGTGCCAGCAGTGAAGGTTGGGGCAGTACGATAGGGTACGAGCAGTACTTC. Protein sequence: CASSEGWGSTIGYEQYF.

The chain links TRBV28 to TRBJ1-2, with 7 bases that match TRBD1. The germline V gene encodes CDR1 MDHEN and CDR2 SYDVKM. J lost 3 bases, V lost 6 bases, and 10 bases had no gene match. This CDR3 is 15 amino acids long. The CDR3 region is CASSTFPQGDYGYTF. The CDR3 DNA sequence: TGTGCCAGCAGCACCTTCCCCCAGGGGGACTATGGCTACACCTTC.

J is TRBJ1-2 and V is TRBV5-1; D gene ambiguous. The CDR3 length is 14 residues. CDR1 and CDR2 from the germline V gene are SGHRS and YFSETQ. Trimming left V 4 bases short and J 6 bases short, with 16 bases between. CDR3 in amino acids: CASSAGWSIDGYTF. CDR3 DNA sequence: TGCGCCAGCAGCGCCGGTTGGTCAATAGATGGCTACACCTTC.

In regard to this clone: The junction shows a germline mismatch at one end, possibly a read error. The chain recombines TRBV2 with TRBJ2-1, with 7 bases aligning to TRBD1. CDR3 size: 13 residues. Per the germline V gene, CDR1 is SNHLY and CDR2 is FYNNEI. The CDR3 region is CASSERQGGLCVF. In DNA form, the CDR3 reads TGTGCCAGCAGCGAACGACAGGGTGGGCTATGCGTCTTC.

This clone was recorded a few times. The rearrangement links TRBV30 to TRBJ1-3; no reliable D call. The germline V and J ends were trimmed by 0 bases and 2 bases, with 8 bases remaining between them. This CDR3 region has 14 residues. The germline V gene encodes CDR1 GTSNPN and CDR2 SVGIG (reference sequence). CDR3 in DNA: TGTGCCTGGAGTGTGGGAGGTCCTGGAAACACCATATATTTT. Its protein product is CAWSVGGPGNTIYF. Full variable domain (outside the CDR3, taken from reference TRBV30 and TRBJ1-3): SQTIHQWPATLVQPVGSPLSLECTVEGTSNPNLYWYRQAAGRGLQLLFYSVGIGQISSEVPQNLSASRPQDRQFILSSKKLLLSDSGFYLCAWSVGGPGNTIYFGEGSWLTVV.

Only a few counts were recorded for this clone. V usage is TRBV18 and J usage is TRBJ2-5, with a possible D match to TRBD1 (6 bases). Germline V gene lookup returns CDR1 KGHSH and CDR2 LQKENI. The CDR3 is 13 residues long. V was cut by 4 bases and J by 5 bases, with 11 bases left in between. The CDR3 spells CASSLYRDETQYF. CDR3 coding DNA: TGTGCCAGCTCACTATACAGGGATGAGACCCAGTACTTC.

This sequence joins TRBV18 and TRBJ2-1; 11 bases line up with TRBD2. This CDR3 has 16 residues. Trimming cost V 0 bases and J 5 bases; bases outside gene matches: 3. Germline V gives CDR1 KGHSH, CDR2 LQKENI. The CDR3 sequence: CASSPPQTSGNNEQFF. The CDR3 DNA is TGTGCCAGCTCACCACCGCAGACTAGCGGGAACAATGAGCAGTTCTTC.

The chain combines TRBV5-1 with TRBJ2-7; possible D gene TRBD2, 6 bases. CDR1 SGHRS and CDR2 YFSETQ come from the germline V gene. This CDR3 comprises 11 residues. V shed 7 bases and J shed 2 bases, with 7 bases lying between them. This CDR3 reads CASGGTYEQYF. The CDR3 DNA follows: TGCGCCAGCGGGGGGACCTACGAGCAGTACTTC.

The chain is built from TRBV10-3 and TRBJ2-1; 7 nucleotides align to TRBD1. V lost 2 bases, J lost 2 bases, and 3 bases stayed unmatched. Germline V gene lookup returns CDR1 ENHRY and CDR2 SYGVKD. The CDR3 has 15 amino acids. The CDR3: CAISEIQGTYNEQFF. The CDR3 coding sequence is TGTGCCATCAGTGAGATACAGGGGACCTACAATGAGCAGTTCTTC.

Only a few counts were recorded for this clone. As DNA, the CDR3 is TGCAGCGTTGGACAGGGACCTGGCTACACCTTC. Protein product: CSVGQGPGYTF. The chain has TRBV29-1 and TRBJ1-2; 7 bases match TRBD1. Germline V CDR1 and CDR2: SQVTM, ANQGSEA. There are 11 residues in the CDR3. V shed 4 bases, J shed 7 bases, and the junction held 3 bases outside the gene matches.

This clone was seen a handful of times. The chain couples TRBV6-5 to TRBJ1-1, with a possible D match to TRBD1 (5 bases). Germline CDR1 is MNHEY and CDR2 is SVGAGI. The CDR3 length is 13 residues. V was clipped by 5 bases and J by 0 bases, with 7 bases between them. The CDR3, as DNA: TGTGCCAGCAGTCTGACAGTGAACACTGAAGCTTTCTTT. Its protein product is CASSLTVNTEAFF.

This chain connects TRBV12-5 to TRBJ1-5; 12 nucleotides align to TRBD1. Germline assignment: CDR1 LGHNT and CDR2 FRNRAP. The trim removed 6 bases at V and 7 bases at J, leaving 7 bases unmatched. CDR3 length: 15 amino acids. The DNA for the CDR3 is TGTGCTAGTGGAACCGGGACAGGGGGCCGCCAGCCCCAGCATTTT. Residues: CASGTGTGGRQPQHF.

This chain links TRBV7-2 with TRBJ2-3; 10 nucleotides match TRBD2. The CDR3 is made up of 15 amino acids. Losses at the gene ends were 5 bases for V and 4 bases for J; bases not matched to a gene: 6. Looked up from germline, CDR1 is SGHTA and CDR2 is FQGNSA. CDR3 residues: CASSPSGSTADTQYF. In nucleotides, the CDR3 is TGTGCCAGCAGCCCTAGCGGGAGCACCGCAGATACGCAGTATTTT.